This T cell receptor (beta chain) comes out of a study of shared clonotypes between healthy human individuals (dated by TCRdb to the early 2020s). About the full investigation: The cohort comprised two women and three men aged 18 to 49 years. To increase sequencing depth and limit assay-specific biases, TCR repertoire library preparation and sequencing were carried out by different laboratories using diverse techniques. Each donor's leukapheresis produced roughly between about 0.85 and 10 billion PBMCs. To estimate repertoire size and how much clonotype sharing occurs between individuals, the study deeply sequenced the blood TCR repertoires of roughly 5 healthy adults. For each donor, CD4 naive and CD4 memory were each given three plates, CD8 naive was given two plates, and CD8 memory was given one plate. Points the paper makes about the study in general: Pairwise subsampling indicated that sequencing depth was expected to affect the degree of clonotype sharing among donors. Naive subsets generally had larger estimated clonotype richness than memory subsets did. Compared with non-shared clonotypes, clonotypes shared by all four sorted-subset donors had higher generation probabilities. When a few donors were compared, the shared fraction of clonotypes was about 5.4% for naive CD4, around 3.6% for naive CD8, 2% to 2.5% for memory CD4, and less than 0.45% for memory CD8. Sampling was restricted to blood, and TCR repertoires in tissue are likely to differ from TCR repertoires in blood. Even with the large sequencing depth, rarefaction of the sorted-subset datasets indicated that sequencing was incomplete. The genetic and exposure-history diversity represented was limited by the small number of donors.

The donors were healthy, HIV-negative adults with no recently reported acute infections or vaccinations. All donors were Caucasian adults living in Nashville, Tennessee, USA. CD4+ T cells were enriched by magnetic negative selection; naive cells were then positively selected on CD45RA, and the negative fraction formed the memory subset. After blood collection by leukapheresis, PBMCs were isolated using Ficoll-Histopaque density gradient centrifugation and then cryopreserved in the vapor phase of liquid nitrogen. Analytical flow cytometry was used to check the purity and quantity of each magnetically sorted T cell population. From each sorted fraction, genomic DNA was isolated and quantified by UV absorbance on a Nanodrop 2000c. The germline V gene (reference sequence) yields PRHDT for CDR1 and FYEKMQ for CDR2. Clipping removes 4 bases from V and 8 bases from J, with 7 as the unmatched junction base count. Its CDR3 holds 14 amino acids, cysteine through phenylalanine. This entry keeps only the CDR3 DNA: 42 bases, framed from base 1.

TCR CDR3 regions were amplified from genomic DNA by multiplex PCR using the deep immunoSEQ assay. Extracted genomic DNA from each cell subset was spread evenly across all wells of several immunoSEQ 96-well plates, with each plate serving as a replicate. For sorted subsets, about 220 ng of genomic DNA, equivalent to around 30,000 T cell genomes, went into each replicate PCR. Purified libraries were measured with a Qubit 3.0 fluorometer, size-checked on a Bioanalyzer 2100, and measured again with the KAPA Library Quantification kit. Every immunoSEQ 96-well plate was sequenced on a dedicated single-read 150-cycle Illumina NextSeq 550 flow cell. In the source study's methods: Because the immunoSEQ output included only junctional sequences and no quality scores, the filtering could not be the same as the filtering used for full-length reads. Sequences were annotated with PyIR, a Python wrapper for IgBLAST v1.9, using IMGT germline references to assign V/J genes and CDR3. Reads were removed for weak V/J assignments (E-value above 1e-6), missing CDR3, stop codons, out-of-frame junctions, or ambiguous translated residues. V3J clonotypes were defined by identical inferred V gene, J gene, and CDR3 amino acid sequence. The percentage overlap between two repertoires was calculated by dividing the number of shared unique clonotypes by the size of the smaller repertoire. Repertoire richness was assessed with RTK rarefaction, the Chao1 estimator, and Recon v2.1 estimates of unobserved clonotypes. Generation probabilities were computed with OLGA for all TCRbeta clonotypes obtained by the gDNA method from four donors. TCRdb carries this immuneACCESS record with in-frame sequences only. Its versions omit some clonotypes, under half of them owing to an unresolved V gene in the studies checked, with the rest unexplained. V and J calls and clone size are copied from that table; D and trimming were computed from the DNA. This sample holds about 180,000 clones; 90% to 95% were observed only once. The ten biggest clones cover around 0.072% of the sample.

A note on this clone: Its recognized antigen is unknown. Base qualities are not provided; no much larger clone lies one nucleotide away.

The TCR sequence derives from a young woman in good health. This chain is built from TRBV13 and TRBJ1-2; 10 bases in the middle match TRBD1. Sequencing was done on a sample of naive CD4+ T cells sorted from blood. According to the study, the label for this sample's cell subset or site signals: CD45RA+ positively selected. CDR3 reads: CASSSRQGASGYTF. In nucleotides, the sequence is TGTGCCAGCAGCTCCCGACAGGGGGCGAGCGGCTACACCTTC.